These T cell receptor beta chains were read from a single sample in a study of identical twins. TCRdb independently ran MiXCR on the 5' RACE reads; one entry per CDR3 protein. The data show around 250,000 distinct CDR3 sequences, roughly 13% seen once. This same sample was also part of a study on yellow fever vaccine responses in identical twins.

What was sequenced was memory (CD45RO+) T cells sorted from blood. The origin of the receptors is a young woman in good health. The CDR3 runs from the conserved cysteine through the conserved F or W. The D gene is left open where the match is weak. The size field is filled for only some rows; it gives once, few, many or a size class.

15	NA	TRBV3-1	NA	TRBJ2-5	CASSQDDTGQETQYF	TGTGCCAGCAGCCAAGATGATACAGGGCAAGAAACCCAGTACTTC
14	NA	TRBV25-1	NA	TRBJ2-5	CASSERILGETQYF	TGTGCCAGCAGTGAACGAATCCTGGGAGAGACCCAGTACTTC
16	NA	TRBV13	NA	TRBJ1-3	CASSLTGRNSGNTIYF	TGTGCCAGCAGCTTAACGGGACGTAACTCTGGAAACACCATATATTTT
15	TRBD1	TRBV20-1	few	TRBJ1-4	CSATLRTGLNEKLFF	TGCAGTGCTACGCTCCGGACAGGCCTGAATGAAAAACTGTTTTTT
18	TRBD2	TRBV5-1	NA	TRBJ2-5	CASSLEASGGSFLETQYF	TGCGCTAGCAGCTTGGAAGCTAGCGGGGGTTCTTTTTTGGAGACCCAGTACTTC
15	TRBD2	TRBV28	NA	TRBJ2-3	CASSNTGGSTDTQYF	TGTGCCAGCTCAAACACGGGGGGGAGCACAGATACGCAGTATTTT
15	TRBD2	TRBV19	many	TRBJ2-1	CASSIVASGIGEQFF	TGTGCCAGTAGTATAGTAGCTAGCGGGATCGGTGAGCAGTTCTTC
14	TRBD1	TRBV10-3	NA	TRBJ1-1	CAISRDRLTTEAFF	TGTGCCATCAGTCGGGACAGACTGACTACTGAAGCTTTCTTT
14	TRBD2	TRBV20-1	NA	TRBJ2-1	CTTSSGDSYNEQFF	TGCACCACCTCTAGCGGGGACTCCTACAATGAGCAGTTCTTC
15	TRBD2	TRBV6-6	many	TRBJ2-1	CASTKRLAADNEQFF	TGTGCCAGCACCAAAAGACTAGCGGCTGACAATGAGCAGTTCTTC
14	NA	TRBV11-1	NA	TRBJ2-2	CASSSGPNTGELFF	TGTGCCAGCAGCTCGGGCCCGAACACCGGGGAGCTGTTTTTT
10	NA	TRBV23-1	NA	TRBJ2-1	CAYMLNEQFF	TGCGCCTATATGCTGAATGAGCAGTTCTTC
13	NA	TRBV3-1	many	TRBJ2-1	CASSQGPPNEQFF	TGTGCCAGCAGCCAAGGTCCCCCGAATGAGCAGTTCTTC
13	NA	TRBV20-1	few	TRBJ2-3	CSARVLGGVTQYF	TGCAGTGCTAGAGTTCTCGGAGGGGTTACGCAGTATTTT
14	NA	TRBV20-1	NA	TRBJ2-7	CSARLGEAGKEQYF	TGCAGTGCTAGGTTAGGGGAGGCTGGAAAGGAGCAGTACTTC
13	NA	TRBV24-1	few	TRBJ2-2	CATSDRYTGELFF	TGTGCCACCAGCGACAGGTACACCGGGGAGCTGTTTTTT
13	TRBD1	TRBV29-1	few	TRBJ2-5	CSVAGTAVEAQYF	TGCAGCGTGGCCGGGACAGCAGTGGAGGCCCAGTACTTC
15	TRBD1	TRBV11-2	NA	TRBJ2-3	CASSQQGAIADTQYF	TGTGCCAGCAGCCAACAGGGGGCAATTGCAGATACGCAGTATTTT
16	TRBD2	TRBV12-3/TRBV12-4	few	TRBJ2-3	CASSFYSGGAPDTQYF	TGTGCCAGCAGTTTTTATAGCGGGGGGGCGCCAGATACGCAGTATTTT
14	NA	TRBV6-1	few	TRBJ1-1	CASSRTGTNTEAFF	TGTGCCAGCAGTCGCACCGGGACAAACACTGAAGCTTTCTTT
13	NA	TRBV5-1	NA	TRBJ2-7	CASREDIGDEQYF	TGCGCCAGCAGGGAGGACATCGGGGACGAGCAGTACTTC
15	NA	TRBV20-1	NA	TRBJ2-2	CSASDFGQNTGELFF	TGCAGTGCTAGTGATTTCGGACAGAACACCGGGGAGCTGTTTTTT
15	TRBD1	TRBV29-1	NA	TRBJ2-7	CSAGGLQGAGYEQYF	TGCAGCGCTGGGGGCCTACAGGGGGCTGGCTACGAGCAGTACTTC
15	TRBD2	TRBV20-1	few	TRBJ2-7	CSARIASGSPYEQYF	TGCAGTGCTAGAATTGCTAGCGGGAGCCCCTACGAGCAGTACTTC